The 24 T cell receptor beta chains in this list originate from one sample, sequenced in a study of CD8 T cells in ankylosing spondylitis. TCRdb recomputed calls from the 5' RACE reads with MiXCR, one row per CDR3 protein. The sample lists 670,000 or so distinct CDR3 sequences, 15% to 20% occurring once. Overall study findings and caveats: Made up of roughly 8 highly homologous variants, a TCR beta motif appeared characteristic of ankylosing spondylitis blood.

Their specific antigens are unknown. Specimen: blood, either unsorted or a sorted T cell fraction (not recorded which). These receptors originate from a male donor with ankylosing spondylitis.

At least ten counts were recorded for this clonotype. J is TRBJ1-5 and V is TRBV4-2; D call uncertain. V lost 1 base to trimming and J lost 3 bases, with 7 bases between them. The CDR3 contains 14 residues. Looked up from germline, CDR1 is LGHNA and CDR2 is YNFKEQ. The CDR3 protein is CASSQAGSNQPQHF. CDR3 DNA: TGTGCCAGCAGCCAAGCAGGCTCCAATCAGCCCCAGCATTTT.

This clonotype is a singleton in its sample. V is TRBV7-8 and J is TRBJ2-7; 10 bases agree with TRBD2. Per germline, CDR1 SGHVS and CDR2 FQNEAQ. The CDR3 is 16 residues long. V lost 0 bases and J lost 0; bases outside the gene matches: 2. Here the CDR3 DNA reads TGTGCCAGCAGCTTAGCCCCTAGCGGGAGCTCCTACGAGCAGTACTTC. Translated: CASSLAPSGSSYEQYF.

The CDR3 sequence: CAISERSSGGWNEQYF. In nucleotides, the CDR3 is TGTGCCATCAGTGAGAGGTCTAGCGGGGGGTGGAACGAGCAGTACTTC. The chain employs TRBV10-3 and TRBJ2-7; TRBD2 aligns across 11 bases. V lost 2 bases to trimming and J lost 5 bases; unmatched junction nucleotides: 8. The germline V gene encodes CDR1 ENHRY and CDR2 SYGVKD. CDR3 length: 16 residues.

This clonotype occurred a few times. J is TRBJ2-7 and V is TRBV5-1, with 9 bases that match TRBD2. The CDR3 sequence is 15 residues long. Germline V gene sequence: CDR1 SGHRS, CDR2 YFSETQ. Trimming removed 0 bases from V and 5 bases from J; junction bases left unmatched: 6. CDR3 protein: CASSLEVAGVDEQYF. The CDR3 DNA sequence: TGCGCCAGCAGCTTGGAGGTAGCGGGAGTCGACGAGCAGTACTTC.

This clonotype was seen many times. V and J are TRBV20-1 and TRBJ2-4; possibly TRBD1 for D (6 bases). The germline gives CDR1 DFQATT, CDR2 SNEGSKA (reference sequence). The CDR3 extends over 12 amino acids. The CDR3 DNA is TGCAGAAGACAGGCTGCCAAAAACATTCAGTACTTC. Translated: CRRQAAKNIQYF.

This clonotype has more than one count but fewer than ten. CDR3 sequence reads: CTAGRDSSTDTQYF. The DNA of the CDR3 is TGCACTGCGGGGCGGGACTCTAGCACAGATACGCAGTATTTT. The chain couples TRBV20-1 to TRBJ2-3; TRBD2 might be the D (6 bases). Germline V gene data show CDR1 as DFQATT and CDR2 as SNEGSKA (reference sequence). This CDR3 has 14 amino acids.

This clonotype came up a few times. The CDR3 reads CASSPPGQGELELFF. DNA of the CDR3: TGTGCCAGCAGCCCGCCGGGACAAGGGGAGTTGGAGCTGTTTTTT. The rearrangement joins TRBV6-1 to TRBJ2-2, with D possibly matching TRBD1 (6 bases). The germline gives CDR1 MNHNS, CDR2 SASEGT. With 6 bases removed from V and 10 bases from J, the gap between germline ends came to 21 bases. The CDR3 has 15 residues.

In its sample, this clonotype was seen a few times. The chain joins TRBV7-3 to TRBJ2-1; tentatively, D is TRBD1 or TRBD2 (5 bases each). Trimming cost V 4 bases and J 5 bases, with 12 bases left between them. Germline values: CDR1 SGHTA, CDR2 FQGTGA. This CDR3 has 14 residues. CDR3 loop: CASSSDWGNNEQFF. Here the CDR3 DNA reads TGTGCCAGCAGCTCGGACTGGGGGAACAATGAGCAGTTCTTC.

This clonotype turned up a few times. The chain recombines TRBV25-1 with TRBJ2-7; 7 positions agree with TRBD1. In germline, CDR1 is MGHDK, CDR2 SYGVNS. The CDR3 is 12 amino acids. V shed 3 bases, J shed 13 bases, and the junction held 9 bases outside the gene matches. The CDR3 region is CASSDFTGTDYF. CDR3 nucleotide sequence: TGTGCCAGCAGTGATTTCACCGGGACAGACTACTTC.

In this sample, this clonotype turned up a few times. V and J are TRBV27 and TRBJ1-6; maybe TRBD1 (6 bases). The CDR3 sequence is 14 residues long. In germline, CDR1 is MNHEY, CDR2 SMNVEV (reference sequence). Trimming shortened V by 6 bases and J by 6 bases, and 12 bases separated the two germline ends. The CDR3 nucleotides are TGTGCCAGCAGACCAGGACAGAGTAATTCACCCCTCCACTTT. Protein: CASRPGQSNSPLHF.

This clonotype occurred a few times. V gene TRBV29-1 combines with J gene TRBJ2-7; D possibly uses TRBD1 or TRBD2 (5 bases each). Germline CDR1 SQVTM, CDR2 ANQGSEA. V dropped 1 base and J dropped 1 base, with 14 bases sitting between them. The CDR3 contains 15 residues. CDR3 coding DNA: TGCAGCGTTGAAGGGTACGAGGGGAATTCCTACGAGCAGTACTTC. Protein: CSVEGYEGNSYEQYF.

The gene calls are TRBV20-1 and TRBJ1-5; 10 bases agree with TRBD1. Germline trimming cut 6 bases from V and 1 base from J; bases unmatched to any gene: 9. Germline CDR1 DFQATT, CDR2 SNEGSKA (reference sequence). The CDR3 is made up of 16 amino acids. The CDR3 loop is CSAQDRGRKSNQPQHF. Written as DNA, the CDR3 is TGCAGTGCGCAAGACAGGGGGCGCAAGAGCAATCAGCCCCAGCATTTT.

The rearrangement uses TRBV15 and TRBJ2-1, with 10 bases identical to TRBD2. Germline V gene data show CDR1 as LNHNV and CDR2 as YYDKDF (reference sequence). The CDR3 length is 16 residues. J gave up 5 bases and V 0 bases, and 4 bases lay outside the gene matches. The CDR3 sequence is CATSRDLAGEDNEQFF. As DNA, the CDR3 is TGTGCCACCAGCAGAGATCTAGCGGGAGAAGACAATGAGCAGTTCTTC.

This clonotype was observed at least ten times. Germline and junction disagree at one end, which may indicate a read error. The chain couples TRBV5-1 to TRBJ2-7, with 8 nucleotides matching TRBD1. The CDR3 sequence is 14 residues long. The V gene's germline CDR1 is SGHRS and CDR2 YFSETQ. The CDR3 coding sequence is TGTGCCAGCAGCTTAGGACAGGGCGGCTACGAGCAGTACTTC. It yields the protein CASSLGQGGYEQYF.

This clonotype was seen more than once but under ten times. CDR3: CATSDPGRSANTGELFF. CDR3 nucleotide sequence: TGTGCCACCAGTGATCCTGGACGGTCCGCGAACACCGGGGAGCTGTTTTTT. The chain uses TRBV24-1 and TRBJ2-2; D is uncertain. This CDR3 region has 17 residues. Germline V gives CDR1 KGHDR, CDR2 SFDVKD. Trimming cost V 3 bases and J 0 bases, with 13 bases left between them.

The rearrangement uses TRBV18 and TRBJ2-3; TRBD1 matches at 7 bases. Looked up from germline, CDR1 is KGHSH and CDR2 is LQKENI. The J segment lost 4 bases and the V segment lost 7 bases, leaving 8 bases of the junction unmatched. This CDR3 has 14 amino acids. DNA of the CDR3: TGTGCCAGCTGCAGACAGGGCCCCGCAGATACGCAGTATTTT. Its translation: CASCRQGPADTQYF.

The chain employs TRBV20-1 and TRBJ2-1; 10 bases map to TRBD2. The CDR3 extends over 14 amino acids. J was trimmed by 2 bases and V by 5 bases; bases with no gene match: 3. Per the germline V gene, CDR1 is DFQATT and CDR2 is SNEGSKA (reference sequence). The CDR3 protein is CSAASGGAYNEQFF. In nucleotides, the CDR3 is TGCAGTGCTGCGAGCGGGGGGGCCTACAATGAGCAGTTCTTC.

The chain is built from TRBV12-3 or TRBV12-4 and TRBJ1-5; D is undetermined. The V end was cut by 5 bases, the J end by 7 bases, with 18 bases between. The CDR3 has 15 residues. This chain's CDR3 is CASSPPPGGRQPQHF. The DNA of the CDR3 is TGTGCCAGCAGTCCGCCACCGGGAGGGAGGCAGCCCCAGCATTTT.

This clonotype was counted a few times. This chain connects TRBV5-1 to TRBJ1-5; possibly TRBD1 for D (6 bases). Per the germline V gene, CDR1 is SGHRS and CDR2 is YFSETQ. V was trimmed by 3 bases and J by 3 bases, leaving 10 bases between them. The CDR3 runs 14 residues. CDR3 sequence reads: CASSSHRVNQPQHF. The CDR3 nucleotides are TGCGCCAGCAGCTCCCACAGGGTCAATCAGCCCCAGCATTTT.

This CDR3 reads CASSDGQSNTGELFF. CDR3 nucleotide sequence: TGTGCCAGCAGCGACGGACAGTCGAACACCGGGGAGCTGTTTTTT. This sequence joins TRBV2 and TRBJ2-2; perhaps TRBD1 as D (6 bases). Germline assignment: CDR1 SNHLY and CDR2 FYNNEI. V lost 6 bases and J 0 bases, leaving 11 bases between the germline ends. The CDR3 runs 15 residues.

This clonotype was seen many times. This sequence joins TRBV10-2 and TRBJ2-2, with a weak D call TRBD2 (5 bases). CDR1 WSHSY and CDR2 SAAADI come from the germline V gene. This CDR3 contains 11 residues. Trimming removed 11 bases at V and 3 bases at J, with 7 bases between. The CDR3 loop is CASRDTGELFF. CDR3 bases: TGCGCCTCGAGGGACACCGGGGAGCTGTTTTTT.

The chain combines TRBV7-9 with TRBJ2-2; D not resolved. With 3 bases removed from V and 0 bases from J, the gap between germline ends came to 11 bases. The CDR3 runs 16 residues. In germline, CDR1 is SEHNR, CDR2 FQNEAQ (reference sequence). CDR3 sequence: CASSLVGYANTGELFF. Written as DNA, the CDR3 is TGTGCCAGCAGCTTGGTCGGCTACGCGAACACCGGGGAGCTGTTTTTT.

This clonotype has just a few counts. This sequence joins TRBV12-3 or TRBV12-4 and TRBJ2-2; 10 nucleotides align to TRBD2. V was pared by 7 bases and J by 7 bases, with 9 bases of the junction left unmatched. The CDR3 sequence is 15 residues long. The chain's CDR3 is CASTPLAGVHGELFF. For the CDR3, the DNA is TGTGCCAGCACCCCTCTAGCGGGAGTACACGGGGAGCTGTTTTTT.

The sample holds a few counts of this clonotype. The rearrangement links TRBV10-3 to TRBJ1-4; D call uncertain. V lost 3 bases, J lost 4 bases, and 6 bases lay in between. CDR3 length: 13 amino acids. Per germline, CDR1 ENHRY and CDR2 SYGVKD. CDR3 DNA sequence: TGTGCCATCAGTGACAGGCTTAATGAAAAACTGTTTTTT. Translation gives CAISDRLNEKLFF.